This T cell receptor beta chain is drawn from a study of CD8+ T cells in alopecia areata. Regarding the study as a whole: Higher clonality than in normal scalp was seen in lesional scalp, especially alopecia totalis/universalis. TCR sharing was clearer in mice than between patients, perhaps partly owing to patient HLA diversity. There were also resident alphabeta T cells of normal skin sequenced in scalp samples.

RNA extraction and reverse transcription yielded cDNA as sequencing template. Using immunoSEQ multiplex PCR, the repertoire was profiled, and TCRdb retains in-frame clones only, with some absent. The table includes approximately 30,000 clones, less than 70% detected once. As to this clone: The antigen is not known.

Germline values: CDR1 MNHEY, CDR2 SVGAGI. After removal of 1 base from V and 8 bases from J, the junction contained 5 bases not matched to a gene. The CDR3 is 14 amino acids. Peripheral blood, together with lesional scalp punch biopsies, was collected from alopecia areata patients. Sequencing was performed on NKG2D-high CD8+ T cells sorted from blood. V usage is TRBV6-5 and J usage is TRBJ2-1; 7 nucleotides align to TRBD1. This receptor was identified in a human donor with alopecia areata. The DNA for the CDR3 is TGTGCCAGCAGTTACTTTGGGACAGAGGATGAGCAGTTCTTC. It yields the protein CASSYFGTEDEQFF.